Presented here are 20 T cell receptor beta chains from one specimen sequenced in a study of graft-versus-host responses after intestinal transplantation. Assay used: immunoSEQ multiplex PCR; TCRdb lists only in-frame clones, some missing. In the table there are approximately 49,000 clones, roughly 90% of which are singletons. These receptors have no known antigen. The sequences come from unstimulated CD4+ T cells sorted from spleen or lymph node cells, collected before transplant. The receptors here all came from a human donor who was the organ donor for an intestinal transplant.

V gene TRBV15 combines with J gene TRBJ2-5, with D tentatively TRBD2 (6 bases). CDR1 is LNHNV, CDR2 YYDKDF, per germline (reference sequence). This CDR3 spans 16 amino acids. V was clipped by 3 bases and J by 1 base, with 15 bases between them. The CDR3 loop reads CATSREGGFSQETQYF. CDR3 DNA: TGTGCCACCAGCAGGGAGGGCGGGTTCTCCCAAGAGACCCAGTACTTC.

The chain links TRBV13 to TRBJ2-1; TRBD2 matches 7 bases. V was clipped by 8 bases and J by 1 base; unmatched bases: 5. CDR1 is PRHDT, CDR2 FYEKMQ, per germline (reference sequence). The CDR3 length is 14 residues. CDR3 in amino acids: CASRRGGSYNEQFF. The CDR3 nucleotides read TGTGCCAGCCGGCGGGGAGGGTCCTACAATGAGCAGTTCTTC.

This chain links TRBV28 with TRBJ1-6; no firm D call. The CDR3 is made up of 16 amino acids. Germline lookup yields CDR1 MDHEN and CDR2 SYDVKM. Trimming took 4 bases from V and 0 from J, leaving 10 bases between them. CDR3 DNA sequence: TGTGCCAGCAGTTCTAAACGGAGCTCCTATAATTCACCCCTCCACTTT. Translated, it gives CASSSKRSSYNSPLHF.

The V and J genes are TRBV7-8 and TRBJ2-1, with 13 bases that match TRBD2. The CDR3 is made up of 16 amino acids. Losses at the gene ends were 5 bases for V and 4 bases for J; bases not matched to a gene: 5. CDR1 is SGHVS and CDR2 is FQNEAQ in the germline V gene. The DNA for the CDR3 is TGTGCCAGCAGCCCGCTACTAGCGGGAGGGTACAATGAGCAGTTCTTC. Encoded protein: CASSPLLAGGYNEQFF. The full variable domain, its missing parts supplied by reference TRBV7-8 and TRBJ2-1, is GAGVSQSPRYKVAKRGQDVALRCDPISGHVSLFWYQQALGQGPEFLTYFQNEAQLDKSGLPSDRFFAERPEGSVSTLKIQRTQQEDSAVYLCASSPLLAGGYNEQFFGPGTRLTVL.

J is TRBJ2-7 and V is TRBV11-3, with a weak D call TRBD2 (6 bases). Looked up from germline, CDR1 is SGHNT and CDR2 is YENEEA. V shed 0 bases and J shed 6 bases, with 9 bases lying between them. This CDR3 spans 13 amino acids. The CDR3 bases are TGTGCCAGCAGCTTAGATCGGGAGACCGAGCAGTACTTC. Its translation: CASSLDRETEQYF.

Written as DNA, the CDR3 is TGTGCCAGTAGCAACCCAGGGTCCACTGAAGCTTTCTTT. Its translation: CASSNPGSTEAFF. The chain has TRBV19 and TRBJ1-1, with D tentatively TRBD1 (5 bases). The length of the CDR3 is 13 residues. Germline lookup yields CDR1 LNHDA and CDR2 SQIVND (reference sequence). The V end was cut by 6 bases, the J end by 4 bases, with 12 bases between.

The rearrangement links TRBV28 to TRBJ1-2; TRBD1 might be the D (5 bases). CDR3 size: 16 residues. Germline CDR1 and CDR2: MDHEN and SYDVKM. Trimming removed 7 bases at V and 3 bases at J, with 21 bases between. CDR3 DNA: TGTGCCAGCATCCCCCACCAGGGCTCGGGTGACTATGGCTACACCTTC. The encoded protein is CASIPHQGSGDYGYTF.

This clone has only a few counts. The genes are TRBV5-6 and TRBJ2-7; 8 positions match TRBD2. The CDR3 consists of 16 residues. The V gene's germline CDR1 is SGHDT and CDR2 YYEEEE. J gave up 6 bases and V 4 bases, and 15 bases lay outside the gene matches. The CDR3 protein is CASSPRQVGRAGEQYF. In DNA, the CDR3 is TGTGCCAGCAGCCCGAGACAGGTCGGGAGGGCTGGCGAGCAGTACTTC.

J is TRBJ1-2 and V is TRBV6-6; D might be TRBD1 (6 bases). CDR1 is MNHNY, CDR2 SVGAGI, per germline (reference sequence). Trimming removed 4 bases from V and 8 bases from J, with 20 bases in between. This CDR3 is 15 amino acids long. The CDR3: CASSSTRQAAWGYTF. The CDR3 bases are TGTGCCAGCAGTTCCACCAGACAGGCGGCGTGGGGCTACACCTTC.

The chain joins TRBV19 to TRBJ2-7, with 10 bases matching TRBD1. This CDR3 comprises 14 residues. V shed 5 bases and J 3 bases; nucleotides not matched to a gene: 4. From germline, CDR1 is LNHDA and CDR2 SQIVND (reference sequence). CDR3 amino acids: CASSDGQGVYEQYF. The CDR3, as DNA: TGTGCCAGTAGTGATGGACAGGGGGTCTACGAGCAGTACTTC.

This clone was detected only a few times. The chain has TRBV5-5 and TRBJ2-3; TRBD1 matches 7 bases. Per the germline V gene, CDR1 is SGHKS and CDR2 is YYEKEE (reference sequence). With 5 bases clipped from V and 4 bases from J, the junction kept 10 bases outside the gene matches. The CDR3 consists of 15 residues. The CDR3 DNA follows: TGTGCCAGCAGTCTAGTGGGACAGACCCCAGATACGCAGTATTTT. Residues: CASSLVGQTPDTQYF.

This chain joins TRBV30 and TRBJ2-5; TRBD2 agrees at 7 bases. The length of the CDR3 is 16 residues. The germline CDR1 and CDR2 sequences are GTSNPN and SVGIG (reference sequence). The V gene end was trimmed by 5 bases and the J gene end by 4 bases; junction bases not matched to a gene: 16. The CDR3 sequence: CAWSRSGGGRGETQYF. The CDR3 DNA reads TGTGCCTGGTCACGAAGCGGCGGCGGGAGAGGAGAGACCCAGTACTTC.

The chain links TRBV5-4 to TRBJ1-6; D is undetermined. The V end lost 1 base, the J end lost 7 bases, and 15 bases lay between the germline ends. Per the germline V gene, CDR1 is SGHNT and CDR2 is YYREEE (reference sequence). This CDR3 comprises 16 residues. As DNA, the CDR3 is TGTGCCAGCAGCTTGAGGAAACAGTCTCGGAATTCACCCCTCCACTTT. Translating it yields CASSLRKQSRNSPLHF.

The gene calls are TRBV19 and TRBJ1-2, with unresolved D. There are 12 residues in the CDR3. Trimming pared 3 bases from V and 2 bases from J, leaving 4 bases between. Germline CDR1 LNHDA, CDR2 SQIVND (reference sequence). CDR3 nucleotides: TGTGCCAGTAGTATGCGGAACTATGGCTACACCTTC. Translating gives CASSMRNYGYTF.

The chain uses TRBV5-1 and TRBJ2-7, with D tentatively TRBD1 (6 bases). The CDR3 runs 14 residues. Trimming took off 4 bases at V and 4 bases at J, with 15 bases between the two ends. Germline values: CDR1 SGHRS, CDR2 YFSETQ. CDR3 amino acids: CASSPWNRAYEQYF. CDR3 DNA: TGCGCCAGCAGCCCATGGAACAGGGCTTACGAGCAGTACTTC.

The chain is built from TRBV4-2 and TRBJ1-3; D not resolved. The CDR3 totals 15 residues. The germline V and J ends were trimmed by 8 bases and 0 bases, with 14 bases remaining between them. CDR1 is LGHNA, CDR2 YNFKEQ, per germline. CDR3: CASRLSTLSGNTIYF. The CDR3 DNA follows: TGTGCCAGCCGACTATCCACCCTCTCTGGAAACACCATATATTTT.

This sequence joins TRBV9 and TRBJ1-2; D uncertain. CDR1 and CDR2 (germline): SGDLS, YYNGEE. The germline V and J ends were trimmed by 0 bases and 12 bases, with 24 bases remaining between them. The CDR3 is 16 amino acids. The CDR3 coding sequence is TGTGCCAGCAGCGTAGAAGTGACGGCGGTTTTTCATGTCCACACCTTC. Protein: CASSVEVTAVFHVHTF.

CDR3 amino acids: CSVEGTGGTETGELFF. CDR3 bases: TGCAGCGTTGAAGGGACAGGGGGGACCGAAACCGGGGAGCTGTTTTTT. The chain combines TRBV29-1 with TRBJ2-2; 10 nucleotides align to TRBD1. Per germline, CDR1 SQVTM and CDR2 ANQGSEA. This CDR3 contains 16 residues. V was pared by 1 base and J by 5 bases, with 7 bases of the junction left unmatched.

This chain uses TRBV6-5 with TRBJ1-1; 7 bases agree with TRBD1. CDR3 size: 13 residues. After removal of 0 bases from V and 8 bases from J, the junction contained 3 bases not matched to a gene. Germline CDR1 and CDR2: MNHEY and SVGAGI. CDR3 DNA: TGTGCCAGCAGTTACTCTTCGGACAGGGAAGCTTTCTTT. This gives the protein CASSYSSDREAFF.

The chain combines TRBV18 with TRBJ2-3, with 9 bases lining up with TRBD1. This CDR3 is built from 15 residues. Germline V gene sequence: CDR1 KGHSH, CDR2 LQKENI. V dropped 8 bases and J dropped 3; count of bases not matched to a gene: 9. The CDR3 loop is CASTGGLSVTDTQYF. Written as DNA, the CDR3 is TGTGCCAGCACAGGGGGCTTATCGGTGACAGATACGCAGTATTTT.